These T cell receptor beta chains were read from a single sample in a study of blood T cell repertoires in COVID-19. The assay was immunoSEQ multiplex PCR, and TCRdb's table has in-frame clones only and misses some. This table has a few hundred thousand clones, nearly 90% appearing once. Input material: PBMCs or T cells enriched from blood (not recorded which). These receptors all stem from a woman aged 18-29 years with acute COVID-19. Both conserved end residues are part of each CDR3. Fields, in order: J gene, D gene, clone size, V gene, CDR3 length, CDR3 DNA, CDR3 protein. D genes are given only for firm matches. Expanded clones are given a class, and other clones once, few, many or no size at all.

j_gene: TRBJ2-5
d_gene: TRBD1
abundance: -
v_gene: TRBV5-1
len: 13
CDR3nt: TGCGCCAGCAGCTTGGGACAGGGAGAGACCCAGTACTTC
CDR3aa: CASSLGQGETQYF

j_gene: TRBJ1-2
d_gene: -
abundance: -
v_gene: TRBV10-3
len: 14
CDR3nt: TGTGCCATCAGTGATATCGATGGTGTAGCTGGCTACACCTTC
CDR3aa: CAISDIDGVAGYTF

j_gene: TRBJ2-2
d_gene: -
abundance: few
v_gene: TRBV5-4
len: 16
CDR3nt: TGTGCCAGCAGCTTGGCCGCTAGCTTAAACACCGGGGAGCTGTTTTTT
CDR3aa: CASSLAASLNTGELFF

j_gene: TRBJ1-1
d_gene: -
abundance: -
v_gene: TRBV7-9
len: 11
CDR3nt: TGTGCCAGCAGCTTTGAAAGAGCAGCTTTCTTT
CDR3aa: CASSFERAAFF

j_gene: TRBJ2-3
d_gene: -
abundance: -
v_gene: TRBV9
len: 14
CDR3nt: TGTGCCAGCAGCGTAGAGGGGAGCACAGATACGCAGTATTTT
CDR3aa: CASSVEGSTDTQYF

j_gene: TRBJ2-2
d_gene: -
abundance: -
v_gene: TRBV27
len: 17
CDR3nt: TGTGCCAGCAGTTCAATCCCGGACTGGACGAACACCGGGGAGCTGTTTTTT
CDR3aa: CASSSIPDWTNTGELFF

j_gene: TRBJ2-2
d_gene: -
abundance: -
v_gene: TRBV18
len: 15
CDR3nt: TGTGCCAGCTCACTCGTAGCCCTGAACACCGGGGAGCTGTTTTTT
CDR3aa: CASSLVALNTGELFF

j_gene: TRBJ1-1
d_gene: -
abundance: -
v_gene: TRBV7-9
len: 14
CDR3nt: TGTGCCAGCAGCTTAGGGACAGCGAACACTGAAGCTTTCTTT
CDR3aa: CASSLGTANTEAFF

j_gene: TRBJ1-1
d_gene: -
abundance: -
v_gene: TRBV15
len: 15
CDR3nt: TGTGCCACCAGCAGAGAGTGGGCAGGGAACACTGAAGCTTTCTTT
CDR3aa: CATSREWAGNTEAFF

j_gene: TRBJ1-1
d_gene: -
abundance: once
v_gene: TRBV2
len: 14
CDR3nt: TGTGCCAGCAGTGAAGTGGTCCCAGGCCCTGAAGCTTTCTTT
CDR3aa: CASSEVVPGPEAFF

j_gene: TRBJ2-3
d_gene: -
abundance: -
v_gene: TRBV5-4
len: 15
CDR3nt: TGTGCCAGCAGCTTGGGGGCGGGTAGCACAGATACGCAGTATTTT
CDR3aa: CASSLGAGSTDTQYF

j_gene: TRBJ2-1
d_gene: TRBD2
abundance: -
v_gene: TRBV11-2
len: 15
CDR3nt: TGTGCCAGCAGCTTAGAACGGACTAGTCACAATGAGCAGTTCTTC
CDR3aa: CASSLERTSHNEQFF

j_gene: TRBJ1-5
d_gene: TRBD1
abundance: once
v_gene: TRBV6-5
len: 14
CDR3nt: TGTGCCAGCAGCTTTGACAGGGACCATCAGCCCCAGCATTTT
CDR3aa: CASSFDRDHQPQHF

j_gene: TRBJ1-1
d_gene: TRBD1
abundance: -
v_gene: TRBV19
len: 18
CDR3nt: TGTGCCAGTATTCCCGGGGGGGGACAGACGCACATGAACACTGAAGCTTTCTTT
CDR3aa: CASIPGGGQTHMNTEAFF

j_gene: TRBJ1-3
d_gene: -
abundance: -
v_gene: TRBV2
len: 15
CDR3nt: TGTGCCAGCAGTGTCCTTGCGGTGTCCGGAAACACCATATATTTT
CDR3aa: CASSVLAVSGNTIYF

j_gene: TRBJ2-3
d_gene: -
abundance: -
v_gene: TRBV27
len: 15
CDR3nt: TGTGCCAGCAGTTTAATCAACCAAAAGCCTTATACGCAGTATTTT
CDR3aa: CASSLINQKPYTQYF

j_gene: TRBJ2-1
d_gene: -
abundance: -
v_gene: TRBV4-2
len: 12
CDR3nt: TGTGCCAGCAGCCAAGATCCCAGTACCCAGTTCTTC
CDR3aa: CASSQDPSTQFF

j_gene: TRBJ2-5
d_gene: -
abundance: -
v_gene: TRBV27
len: 15
CDR3nt: TGTGCCAGCAGTTTAACGTGGCAGGGCCAAGAGACCCAGTACTTC
CDR3aa: CASSLTWQGQETQYF

j_gene: TRBJ2-3
d_gene: TRBD2
abundance: -
v_gene: TRBV19
len: 14
CDR3nt: TGTGCCAGTATACCTAGCGGACCCACAGATACGCAGTATTTT
CDR3aa: CASIPSGPTDTQYF

j_gene: TRBJ2-3
d_gene: TRBD2
abundance: -
v_gene: TRBV6-4
len: 16
CDR3nt: TGTGCCAGCAGTAAGACTAGCGGGAGAGGAACAGATACGCAGTATTTT
CDR3aa: CASSKTSGRGTDTQYF

j_gene: TRBJ1-4
d_gene: TRBD1
abundance: -
v_gene: TRBV4-2
len: 17
CDR3nt: TGTGCCAGCAGCCACCTTTTGACAGGGATAAGAGATGAAAAACTGTTTTTT
CDR3aa: CASSHLLTGIRDEKLFF

j_gene: TRBJ2-7
d_gene: -
abundance: -
v_gene: TRBV28
len: 14
CDR3nt: TGTGCCAGCAGTCCTGCGCAGGGGCGGTACGAGCAGTACTTC
CDR3aa: CASSPAQGRYEQYF

j_gene: TRBJ2-5
d_gene: -
abundance: -
v_gene: TRBV19
len: 16
CDR3nt: TGTGCCAGTAGTATCAGTTTAGGAGGGTCCCAAGAGACCCAGTACTTC
CDR3aa: CASSISLGGSQETQYF

j_gene: TRBJ2-1
d_gene: TRBD2
abundance: -
v_gene: TRBV5-1
len: 16
CDR3nt: TGCGCCAGCAGCTTGGTTCTAGCGGGAGGGGGCAATGAGCAGTTCTTC
CDR3aa: CASSLVLAGGGNEQFF

j_gene: TRBJ1-5
d_gene: -
abundance: -
v_gene: TRBV19
len: 13
CDR3nt: TGTGCCAGTGCCAAGGGGCTTAATCAGCCCCAGCATTTT
CDR3aa: CASAKGLNQPQHF

j_gene: TRBJ2-1
d_gene: TRBD2
abundance: few
v_gene: TRBV3-1/TRBV3-2
len: 15
CDR3nt: TGTGCCAGCAGCCAAGATATGAGCGGGAGGGCAAGTAGGTTCTTC
CDR3aa: CASSQDMSGRASRFF

j_gene: TRBJ1-2
d_gene: -
abundance: -
v_gene: TRBV11-3
len: 16
CDR3nt: TGTGCCAGCAGCTCCCGTGGGTCTACAGGGATCGAGGGCTACACCTTC
CDR3aa: CASSSRGSTGIEGYTF

j_gene: TRBJ2-3
d_gene: -
abundance: once
v_gene: TRBV3-1/TRBV3-2
len: 14
CDR3nt: TGTGCCGGACGGCAGGGGCAGATCACAGATACGCAGTATTTT
CDR3aa: CAGRQGQITDTQYF

j_gene: TRBJ1-2
d_gene: -
abundance: -
v_gene: TRBV27
len: 14
CDR3nt: TGTGCCAGCAGTTTCGGGGATAGGCACTATGGCTACACCTTC
CDR3aa: CASSFGDRHYGYTF

j_gene: TRBJ1-2
d_gene: -
abundance: -
v_gene: TRBV30
len: 10
CDR3nt: TGTGCCTGGGGGATGACGCGGTACACCTTC
CDR3aa: CAWGMTRYTF

j_gene: TRBJ2-2
d_gene: -
abundance: -
v_gene: TRBV3-1/TRBV3-2
len: 15
CDR3nt: TGTGCCAGCAGCCAAAACCGACAGTACACCGGGGAGCTGTTTTTT
CDR3aa: CASSQNRQYTGELFF

j_gene: TRBJ2-1
d_gene: -
abundance: -
v_gene: TRBV27
len: 15
CDR3nt: TGTGCCAGCAGTGGTCAGGGGTTCTCCTACAATGAGCAGTTCTTC
CDR3aa: CASSGQGFSYNEQFF

j_gene: TRBJ2-1
d_gene: TRBD2
abundance: -
v_gene: TRBV3-1/TRBV3-2
len: 15
CDR3nt: TGTGCCAGCAGCGCCACGGGAGGGGTCTACAATGAGCAGTTCTTC
CDR3aa: CASSATGGVYNEQFF

j_gene: TRBJ2-2
d_gene: -
abundance: -
v_gene: TRBV5-1
len: 17
CDR3nt: TGCGCCAGCAGCGAATCGGACTGGAGGTCGAACACCGGGGAGCTGTTTTTT
CDR3aa: CASSESDWRSNTGELFF